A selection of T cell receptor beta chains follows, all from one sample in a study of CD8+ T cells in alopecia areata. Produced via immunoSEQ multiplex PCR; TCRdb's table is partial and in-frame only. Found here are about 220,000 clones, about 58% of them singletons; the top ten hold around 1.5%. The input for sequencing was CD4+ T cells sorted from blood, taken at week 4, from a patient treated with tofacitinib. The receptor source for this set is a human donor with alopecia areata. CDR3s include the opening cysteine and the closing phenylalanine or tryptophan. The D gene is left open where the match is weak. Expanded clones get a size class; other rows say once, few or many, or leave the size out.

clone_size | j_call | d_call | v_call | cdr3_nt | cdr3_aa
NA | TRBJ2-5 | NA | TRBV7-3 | TGTGCCAGCAGCTTAGGAGGGGAAGAGACCCAGTACTTC | CASSLGGEETQYF
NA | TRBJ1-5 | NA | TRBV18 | TGTGCCAGCTCACCACCCGGTCGCCCCCAGCCCCAGCATTTT | CASSPPGRPQPQHF
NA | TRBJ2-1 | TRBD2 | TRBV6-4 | TGTGCCAGCAGTCTTAGCGGGGGGTTTGATGAGCAGTTCTTC | CASSLSGGFDEQFF
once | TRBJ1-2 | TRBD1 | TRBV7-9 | TGTGCCAGCAGCTTAGGACAGGGGTCCAGCGGCTACACCTTC | CASSLGQGSSGYTF
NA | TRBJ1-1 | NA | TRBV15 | TGTGCCACCAGCAGAGATGTCTTGAACACTGAAGCTTTCTTT | CATSRDVLNTEAFF
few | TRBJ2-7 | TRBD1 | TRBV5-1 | TGCGCCAGCAGCCCCGGGACAGGGGGCGAGCAGTACTTC | CASSPGTGGEQYF
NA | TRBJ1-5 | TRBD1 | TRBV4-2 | TGTGCCAGCAGCCAAGAGCGGGACAGAAATCAGCCCCAGCATTTT | CASSQERDRNQPQHF
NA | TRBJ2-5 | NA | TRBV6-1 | TGTGCCAGTATGGACCGGGAAGGCAGGACCCAGTACTTC | CASMDREGRTQYF
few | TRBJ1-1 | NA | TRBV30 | TGTGCCTGGAGTGTCCTTGGGGGTGTCATGAACACTGAAGCTTTCTTT | CAWSVLGGVMNTEAFF
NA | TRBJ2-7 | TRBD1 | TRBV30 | TGTGCCTGGAGGACGACAGGGTCCTACGAGCAGTACTTC | CAWRTTGSYEQYF
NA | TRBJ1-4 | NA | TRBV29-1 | TGCAGCGTTGAGGAGCGGAAAGGTGAAAAACTGTTTTTT | CSVEERKGEKLFF
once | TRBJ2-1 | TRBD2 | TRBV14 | TGTGCCAGCAGCCCGGGACTAGGGTCGGGGAGGGAGCAGTTCTTC | CASSPGLGSGREQFF
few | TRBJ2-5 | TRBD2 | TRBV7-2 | TGTGCCAGCAGCTTAGGACTAGCGGGGCTGGAGCAGTACTTC | CASSLGLAGLEQYF
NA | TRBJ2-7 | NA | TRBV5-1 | TGCGCCAGCAGCTTGGGGGGCGACTACGAGCAGTACTTC | CASSLGGDYEQYF
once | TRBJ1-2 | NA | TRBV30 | TGTGCCGGATTACACCGTGGGAACTATGGCTACACCTTC | CAGLHRGNYGYTF
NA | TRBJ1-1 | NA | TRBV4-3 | TGCGCCAGCAGCCAAAGTAGACGGGAGAACACTGAAGCTTTCTTT | CASSQSRRENTEAFF
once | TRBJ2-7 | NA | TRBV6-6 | TGTGCCAGCAGTTCCTACCTGGACTCGGTCTACGAGCAGTACTTC | CASSSYLDSVYEQYF
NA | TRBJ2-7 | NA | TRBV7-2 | TGTGCCAGCAGCCCGGCCGCGACAGTCTACGAGCAGTACTTC | CASSPAATVYEQYF
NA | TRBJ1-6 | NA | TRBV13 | TGTGCCAGCAGCTTACGTGGCGACTCACCCCTCCACTTT | CASSLRGDSPLHF
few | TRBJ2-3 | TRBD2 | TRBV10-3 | TGTGCCATCATGCGGGCTAGCGGTACAAATACGCAGTATTTT | CAIMRASGTNTQYF
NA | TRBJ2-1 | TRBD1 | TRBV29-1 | TGCAGCGTGGGAGGGACAGGGGTACCCCTCTCCTACAATGAGCAGTTCTTC | CSVGGTGVPLSYNEQFF
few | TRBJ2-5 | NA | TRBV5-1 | TGCGCCAGCAGCCCGTCCCTCAGGGAAGAGACCCAGTACTTC | CASSPSLREETQYF
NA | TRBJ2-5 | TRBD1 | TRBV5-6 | TGTGCCAGCAGCTTGGGACAGGGAGTCCAAGAGACCCAGTACTTC | CASSLGQGVQETQYF
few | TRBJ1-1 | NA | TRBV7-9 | TGTGCCAGCAGCTTACAAGGGGACGCGACTGAAGCTTTCTTT | CASSLQGDATEAFF
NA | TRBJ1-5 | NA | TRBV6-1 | TGTGCCAGCAGTGAATGGGACAATCAGCCCCAGCATTTT | CASSEWDNQPQHF
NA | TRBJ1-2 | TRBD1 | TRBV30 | TGTGCCTGGGGACAGGGCTCCGCTAACTATGGCTACACCTTC | CAWGQGSANYGYTF
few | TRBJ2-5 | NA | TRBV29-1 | TGCAGCGTTGACGGGGACGGCTACTTC | CSVDGDGYF
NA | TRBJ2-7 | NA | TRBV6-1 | TGTGCCAGCACCGACTACGAGCAGTACTTC | CASTDYEQYF
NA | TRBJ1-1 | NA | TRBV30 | TGTGCCTGGAGTATGCAGCAGAACACTGAAGCTTTCTTT | CAWSMQQNTEAFF